The rows below give T cell receptor beta chains drawn from one sample of a study of blood T cell repertoires in COVID-19. Produced via immunoSEQ multiplex PCR; TCRdb's table is partial and in-frame only. Among approximately 250,000 clones listed, about 91% were seen once. Specimen: PBMCs or T cells enriched from blood (not recorded which). The receptors derive from a woman between 40 and 55 years old with acute COVID-19. The CDR3 runs from the conserved cysteine through the conserved F or W. A D gene is named only where the DNA matches it firmly. The size field is filled for only some rows; it gives once, few, many or a size class.

TRBJ1-2 once TRBD1 TRBV5-1 CASSWDRSFLYGYTF
TRBJ1-5 - - TRBV2 CASSETSDYQPQHF
TRBJ2-5 once TRBD1 TRBV30 CAWSLTGAEETQYF
TRBJ2-5 - TRBD2 TRBV6-5 CASRRTRVETQYF
TRBJ1-2 - - TRBV28 CASSLRQFYGYTF
TRBJ2-5 - TRBD2 TRBV5-1 CASSLAGGQETQYF
TRBJ1-5 - - TRBV3-1/TRBV3-2 CASSPGRGWQPQHF
TRBJ1-1 - TRBD1 TRBV6-5 CASSSAQGASTEAFF
TRBJ1-2 once TRBD1 TRBV29-1 CSVVRQGSYGYTF
TRBJ1-2 once TRBD1 TRBV6-5 CASSPRQGYGYTF
TRBJ1-5 - - TRBV28 CASSLWGAANQPQHF
TRBJ1-6 - - TRBV20-1 CSASEGTGPNSPLHF
TRBJ1-2 - - TRBV30 CAWSRLLNYGYTF
TRBJ2-3 - - TRBV6-2/TRBV6-3 CASSYGRVPSTDTQYF
TRBJ2-3 - - TRBV29-1 CSVEGTNTDTQYF
TRBJ1-5 - - TRBV19 CASSARWGPNQPQHF
TRBJ1-6 once TRBD1 TRBV4-3 CASSQALQGSSYNSPLHF
TRBJ1-2 once TRBD1 TRBV14 CASSHIPDRGGYTF